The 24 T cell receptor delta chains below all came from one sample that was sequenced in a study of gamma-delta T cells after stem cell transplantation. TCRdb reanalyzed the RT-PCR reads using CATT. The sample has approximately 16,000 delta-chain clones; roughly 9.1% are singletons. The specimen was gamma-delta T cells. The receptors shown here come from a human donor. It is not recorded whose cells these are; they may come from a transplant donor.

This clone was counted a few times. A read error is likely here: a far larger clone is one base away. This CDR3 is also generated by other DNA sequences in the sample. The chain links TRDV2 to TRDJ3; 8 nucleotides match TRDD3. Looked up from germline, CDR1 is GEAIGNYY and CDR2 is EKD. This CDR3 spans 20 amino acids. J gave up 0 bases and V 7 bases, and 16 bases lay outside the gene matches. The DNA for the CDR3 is TGTGCCTGCGACTGGATGGTGGGGGATTCAAGCTCCTGGGACACCCGACAGATGTTTTTC. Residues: CACDWMVGDSSSWDTRQMFF.

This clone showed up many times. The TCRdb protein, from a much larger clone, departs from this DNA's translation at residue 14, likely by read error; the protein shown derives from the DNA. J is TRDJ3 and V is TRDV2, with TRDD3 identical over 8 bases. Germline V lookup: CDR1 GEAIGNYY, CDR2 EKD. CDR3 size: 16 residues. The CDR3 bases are TGTGCCTGTGACACGGCTGGGGGAGTCGACACCCGACAGGTGTTTTTC. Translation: CACDTAGGVDTRQVFF.

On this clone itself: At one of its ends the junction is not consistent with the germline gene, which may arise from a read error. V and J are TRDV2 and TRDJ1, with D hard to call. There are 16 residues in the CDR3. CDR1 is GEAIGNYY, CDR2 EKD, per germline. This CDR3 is CACDTAGSPYTYKLIF. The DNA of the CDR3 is TGTGCCTGTGACACCGCGGGCAGCCCGTACACCTATAAACTCATCTTT.

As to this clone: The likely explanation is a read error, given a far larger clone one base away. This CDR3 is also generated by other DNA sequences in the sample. The CDR3 is CALGELRSLLGYQLLDKLIF. The CDR3 coding sequence is TGTGCTCTTGGGGAACTACGAAGCCTACTGGGATACCAACTCCTCGATAAACTCATCTTT. This chain uses TRDV1 with TRDJ1; 7 positions agree with TRDD3. CDR1 and CDR2 (germline): TSWWSYY, QGS. CDR3 length: 20 amino acids. V lost 0 bases and J lost 4; bases outside the gene matches: 20.

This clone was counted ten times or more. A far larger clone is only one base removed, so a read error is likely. CDR3 loop: CARDTVGDKTDKLIF. In DNA, the CDR3 is TGTGCCCGTGACACCGTGGGGGATAAAACCGATAAACTCATCTTT. This chain links TRDV2 with TRDJ1; 9 bases are shared with TRDD3. This CDR3 is 15 amino acids long. Per germline, CDR1 GEAIGNYY and CDR2 EKD.

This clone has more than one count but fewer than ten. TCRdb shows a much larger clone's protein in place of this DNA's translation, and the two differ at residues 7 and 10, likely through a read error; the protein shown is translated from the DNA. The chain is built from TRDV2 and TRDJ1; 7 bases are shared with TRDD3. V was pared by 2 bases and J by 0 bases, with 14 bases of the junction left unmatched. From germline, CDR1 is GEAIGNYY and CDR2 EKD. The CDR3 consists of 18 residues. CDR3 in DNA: TGTGCCTGTGACAGAGGGGTGGATACGCTATCTTACACCGATAAACTCATCTTT. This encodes CACDRGVDTLSYTDKLIF.

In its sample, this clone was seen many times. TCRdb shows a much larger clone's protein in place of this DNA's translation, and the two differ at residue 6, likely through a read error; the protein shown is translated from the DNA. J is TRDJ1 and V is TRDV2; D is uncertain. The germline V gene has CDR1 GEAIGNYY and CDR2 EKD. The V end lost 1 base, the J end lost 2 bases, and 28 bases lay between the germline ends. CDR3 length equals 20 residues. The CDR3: CACDTGAGHQGAPRTDKLIF. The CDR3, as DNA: TGTGCCTGTGACACGGGCGCAGGGCACCAAGGGGCCCCCAGGACCGATAAACTCATCTTT.

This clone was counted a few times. The CDR3 reads CACDSWVDLYTDKLIF. The CDR3 nucleotides read TGTGCCTGTGACAGTTGGGTGGATCTTTACACCGATAAACTCATCTTT. This chain uses TRDV2 with TRDJ1; D is unclear. The CDR3 runs 16 residues. Germline V gene lookup returns CDR1 GEAIGNYY and CDR2 EKD. The germline V and J ends were trimmed by 2 bases and 0 bases, with 15 bases remaining between them.

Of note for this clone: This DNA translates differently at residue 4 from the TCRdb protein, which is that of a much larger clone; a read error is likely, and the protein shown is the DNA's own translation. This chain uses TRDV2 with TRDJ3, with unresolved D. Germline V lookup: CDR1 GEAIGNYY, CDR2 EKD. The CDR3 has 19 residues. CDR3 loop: CACGTVGAESSWDTRQMFF. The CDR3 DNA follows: TGTGCCTGTGGCACCGTAGGGGCCGAGAGCTCCTGGGACACCCGACAGATGTTTTTC.

CDR3 amino acids: CACDTSTGGSSARYTDKLIF. The DNA of the CDR3 is TGTGCCTGTGACACCAGTACTGGGGGATCATCCGCCCGGTACACCGATAAACTCATCTTT. V gene TRDV2 combines with J gene TRDJ1; 10 nucleotides match TRDD3. CDR3 size: 20 residues. Germline V gives CDR1 GEAIGNYY, CDR2 EKD. With V trimmed by 0 bases and J by 0 bases, 15 bases remained unmatched.

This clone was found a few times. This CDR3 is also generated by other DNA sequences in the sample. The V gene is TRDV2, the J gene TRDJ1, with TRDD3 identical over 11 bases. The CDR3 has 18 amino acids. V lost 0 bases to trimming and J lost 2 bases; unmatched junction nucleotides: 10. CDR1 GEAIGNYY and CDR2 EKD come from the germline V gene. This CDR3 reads CACDTGVLGDRPTDKLIF. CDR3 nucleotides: TGTGCCTGTGACACCGGCGTACTGGGGGATAGACCGACCGATAAACTCATCTTT.

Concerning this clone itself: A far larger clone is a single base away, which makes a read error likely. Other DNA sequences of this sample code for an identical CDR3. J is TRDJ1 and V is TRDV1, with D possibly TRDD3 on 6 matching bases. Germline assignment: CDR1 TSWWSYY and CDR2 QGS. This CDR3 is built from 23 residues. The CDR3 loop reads CALGELVPKAYRPLVGDTDKLIF. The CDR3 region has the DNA TGTGCCCTTGGGGAACTAGTCCCTAAAGCCTATCGGCCCCTGGTGGGGGACACCGATAAACTCATCTTT.

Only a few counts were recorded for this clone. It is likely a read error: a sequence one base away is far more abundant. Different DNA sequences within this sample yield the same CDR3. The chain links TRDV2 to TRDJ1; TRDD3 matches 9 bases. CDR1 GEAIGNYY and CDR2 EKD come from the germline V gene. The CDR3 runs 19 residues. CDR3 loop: CACDTLTGGVPSYTDKLIF. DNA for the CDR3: TGTGCCTGCGACACACTAACTGGGGGAGTTCCATCGTACACCGATAAACTCATCTTT.

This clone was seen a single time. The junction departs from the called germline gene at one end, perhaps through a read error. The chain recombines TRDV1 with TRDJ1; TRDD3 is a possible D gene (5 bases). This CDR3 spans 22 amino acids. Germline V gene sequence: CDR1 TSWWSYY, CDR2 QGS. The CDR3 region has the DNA TGTGCTGTTGGGGCTACTTCTAAGTGGGCGAGACAAAACTGTTTGTACACCGATAAACTCATCTTT. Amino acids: CAVGATSKWARQNCLYTDKLIF.

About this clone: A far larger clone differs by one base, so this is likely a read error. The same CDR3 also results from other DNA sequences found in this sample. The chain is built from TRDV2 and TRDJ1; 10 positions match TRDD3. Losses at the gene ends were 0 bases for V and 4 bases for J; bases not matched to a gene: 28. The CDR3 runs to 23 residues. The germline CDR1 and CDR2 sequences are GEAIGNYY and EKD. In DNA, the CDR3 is TGTGCCTGTGACACCGTTTTGGGGATTCCAGGTACTGGGGGATCGGTTCGAAGCGATAAACTCATCTTT. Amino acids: CACDTVLGIPGTGGSVRSDKLIF.

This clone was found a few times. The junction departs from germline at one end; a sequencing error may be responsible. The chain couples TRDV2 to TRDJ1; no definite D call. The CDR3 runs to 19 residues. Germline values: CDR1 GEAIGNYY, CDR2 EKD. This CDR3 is CACDTVERPVVTYTDNLIF. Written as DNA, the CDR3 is TGTGCCTGTGACACCGTTGAGAGGCCTGTGGTTACGTACACCGATAACCTCATCTTT.

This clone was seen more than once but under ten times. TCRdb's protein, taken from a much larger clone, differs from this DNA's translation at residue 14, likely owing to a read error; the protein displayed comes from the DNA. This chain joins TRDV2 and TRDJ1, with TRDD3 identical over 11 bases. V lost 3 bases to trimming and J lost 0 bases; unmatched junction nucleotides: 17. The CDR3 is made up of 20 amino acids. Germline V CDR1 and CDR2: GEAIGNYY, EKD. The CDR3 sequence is CACDPVLGDTGSKHTDKLIF. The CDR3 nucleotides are TGTGCCTGTGACCCGGTTTTGGGGGATACGGGGTCTAAGCACACCGATAAACTCATCTTT.

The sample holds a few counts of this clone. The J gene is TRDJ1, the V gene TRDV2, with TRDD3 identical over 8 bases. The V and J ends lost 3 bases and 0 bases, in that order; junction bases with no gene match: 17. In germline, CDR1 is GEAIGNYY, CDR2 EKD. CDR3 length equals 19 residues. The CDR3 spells CACDPLRSGGLGDTDKLIF. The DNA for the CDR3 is TGTGCCTGTGACCCTCTTAGATCAGGGGGACTGGGGGACACCGATAAACTCATCTTT.

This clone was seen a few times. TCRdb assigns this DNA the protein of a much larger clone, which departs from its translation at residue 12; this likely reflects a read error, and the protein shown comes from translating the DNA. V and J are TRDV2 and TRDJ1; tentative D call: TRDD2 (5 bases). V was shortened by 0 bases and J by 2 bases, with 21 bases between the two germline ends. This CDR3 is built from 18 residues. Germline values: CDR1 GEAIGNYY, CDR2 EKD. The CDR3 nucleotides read TGTGCCTGTGACACCCTCAAATTCCTGGTGGATGCGACCGATAAACTCATCTTT. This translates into CACDTLKFLVDATDKLIF.

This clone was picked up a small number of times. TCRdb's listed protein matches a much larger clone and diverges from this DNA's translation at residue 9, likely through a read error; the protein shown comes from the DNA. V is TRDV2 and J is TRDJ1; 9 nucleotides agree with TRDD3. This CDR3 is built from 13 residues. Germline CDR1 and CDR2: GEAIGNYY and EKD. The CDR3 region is CACLGIRTGKLIF. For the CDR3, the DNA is TGTGCCTGCTTGGGGATACGCACCGGTAAACTCATCTTT.

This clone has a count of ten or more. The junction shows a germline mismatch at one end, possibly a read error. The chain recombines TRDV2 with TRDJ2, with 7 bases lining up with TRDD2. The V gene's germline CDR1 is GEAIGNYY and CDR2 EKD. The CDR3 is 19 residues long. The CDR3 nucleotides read TGTGCCTGTGACCTCATTCCTACCCGGGTGATGTATTTTACAGCACACCTCTTCTTT. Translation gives CACDLIPTRVMYFTAHLFF.

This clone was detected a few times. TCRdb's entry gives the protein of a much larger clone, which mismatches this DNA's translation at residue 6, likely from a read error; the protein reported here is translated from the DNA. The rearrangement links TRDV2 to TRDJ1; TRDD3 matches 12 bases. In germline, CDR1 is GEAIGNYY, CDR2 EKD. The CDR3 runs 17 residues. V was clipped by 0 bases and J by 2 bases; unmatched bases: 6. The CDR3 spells CACDTGTGGYSTDKLIF. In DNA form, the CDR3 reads TGTGCCTGTGACACCGGTACTGGGGGATACTCGACCGATAAACTCATCTTT.

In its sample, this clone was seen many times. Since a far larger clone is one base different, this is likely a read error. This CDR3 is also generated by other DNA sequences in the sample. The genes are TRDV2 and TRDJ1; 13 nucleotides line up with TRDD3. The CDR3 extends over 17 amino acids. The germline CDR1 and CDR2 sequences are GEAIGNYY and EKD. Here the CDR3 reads CACDTLLGDTQTDKLIF. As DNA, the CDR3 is TGTGCCTGCGACACCTTACTGGGGGATACGCAAACCGATAAACTCATCTTT.

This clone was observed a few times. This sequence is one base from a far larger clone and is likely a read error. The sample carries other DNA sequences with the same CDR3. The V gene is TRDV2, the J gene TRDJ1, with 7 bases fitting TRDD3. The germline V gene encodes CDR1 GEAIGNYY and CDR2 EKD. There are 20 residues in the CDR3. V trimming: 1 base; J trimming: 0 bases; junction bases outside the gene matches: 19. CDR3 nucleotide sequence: TGTGCCTGTGACACTCTACCCTCTAGGGCTGGGGGCTCGTACACCGATAAACTCATCTTT. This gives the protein CACDTLPSRAGGSYTDKLIF.